The 25 T cell receptor beta chains listed next were all sequenced from one sample in a study of T cell responses to AZD1222 COVID-19 vaccine. Data came from immunoSEQ multiplex PCR; TCRdb stores just in-frame clones and leaves some out. Of tens of thousands of clones in the sample, under 95% were seen once. The sample was peripheral blood, taken 28 days after the second AZD1222 dose. These receptors all come from an adult who received the AZD1222 COVID-19 vaccine.

J is TRBJ2-7 and V is TRBV7-2; TRBD1 matches at 10 bases. V was clipped by 5 bases and J by 4 bases; unmatched bases: 8. The CDR3 has 15 residues. Germline loops: CDR1 SGHTA, CDR2 FQGNSA. CDR3 protein: CASSTRQGASYEQYF. CDR3 nucleotides: TGTGCCAGCAGCACCCGACAGGGGGCTTCGTACGAGCAGTACTTC.

This chain uses TRBV4-3 with TRBJ1-1, with D possibly matching TRBD1 (6 bases). V gave up 2 bases and J gave up 1 base, with 14 bases separating them. The CDR3 runs to 16 residues. Germline V CDR1 and CDR2: LGHNA, YSLEER. CDR3: CASSQPKLTGNTEAFF. In DNA, the CDR3 is TGCGCCAGCAGCCAACCAAAATTGACAGGGAACACTGAAGCTTTCTTT.

The chain is built from TRBV3-1 (or the pseudogene TRBV3-2) and TRBJ2-1, with D perhaps assigned TRBD1 or TRBD2 (5 bases each). This CDR3 has 17 residues. CDR1 and CDR2 from the germline V gene are LGHDT and YNNKEL (reference sequence). Trimming cost V 1 base and J 0 bases, with 13 bases left between them. For the CDR3, the DNA is TGTGCCAGCAGCCAAGTTCAGAGGGGAAGCTCCTACAATGAGCAGTTCTTC. Translation gives CASSQVQRGSSYNEQFF.

The V and J genes are TRBV12-3 or TRBV12-4 and TRBJ2-7; maybe TRBD1 (8 bases). V lost 7 bases, J lost 6 bases, and 13 bases lay in between. CDR3 length: 12 amino acids. DNA for the CDR3: TGTGCCAGCACAACAGGGGGGGCCGAGCAGTACTTC. It is translated as CASTTGGAEQYF.

This clone was recorded once. V and J are TRBV4-1 and TRBJ2-1; D possibly corresponds to TRBD1 (6 bases). The CDR3 is made up of 20 amino acids. The germline V and J ends were trimmed by 4 bases and 0 bases, with 25 bases remaining between them. Germline V gene sequence: CDR1 MGHRA, CDR2 YSYEKL. The CDR3 bases are TGCGCCAGCAGCCCACGGGGAGCAGGGGATTCCCCGAGCTCCTACAATGAGCAGTTCTTC. As protein: CASSPRGAGDSPSSYNEQFF.

The gene calls are TRBV12-3 or TRBV12-4 and TRBJ1-6; 7 nucleotides agree with TRBD1. CDR3 length: 13 amino acids. Germline trimming cut 6 bases from V and 11 bases from J; bases unmatched to any gene: 7. In DNA form, the CDR3 reads TGTGCCAGCAGGGGGGACAGAACAGCACCCCTCCACTTT. Translated, it gives CASRGDRTAPLHF.

As concerns this clone: The CDR3 does not end in the conserved phenylalanine or tryptophan, so this is likely a read error. V is TRBV7-2 and J is TRBJ1-2; D unclear. Germline CDR1 and CDR2: SGHTA and FQGNSA. V was clipped by 2 bases and J by 7 bases, with 11 bases between them. The CDR3 extends over 13 amino acids. The CDR3 spells CASSLPVFSGYTL. In DNA, the CDR3 is TGTGCCAGCAGCTTACCAGTTTTTTCTGGCTACACCCTC.

This chain joins TRBV5-1 and TRBJ1-4; possible D gene TRBD1, 5 bases. This CDR3 contains 13 residues. Trimming removed 1 base from V and 10 bases from J, with 11 bases in between. CDR1 and CDR2 (germline): SGHRS, YFSETQ. The CDR3 DNA is TGCGCCAGCAGCTTGCAGGGCGGGCCAAAACTGTTTTTT. Residues: CASSLQGGPKLFF. The complete variable domain, with remaining parts taken from reference TRBV5-1 and TRBJ1-4, reads KAGVTQTPRYLIKTRGQQVTLSCSPISGHRSVSWYQQTPGQGLQFLFEYFSETQRNKGNFPGRFSGRQFSNSRSEMNVSTLELGDSALYLCASSLQGGPKLFFGSGTQLSVL.

This chain connects TRBV5-1 to TRBJ2-1; 12 bases agree with TRBD2. CDR3 length: 15 amino acids. Losses at the gene ends were 2 bases for V and 9 bases for J; bases not matched to a gene: 6. CDR1 is SGHRS, CDR2 YFSETQ, per germline. CDR3 nucleotide sequence: TGCGCCAGCAGCTTAAAACTAGCGGGAGGCACTGAGCAGTTCTTC. This gives the protein CASSLKLAGGTEQFF.

The rearrangement links TRBV7-8 to TRBJ1-2; the D gene is possibly TRBD1 (6 bases). Trimming left V 0 bases short and J 4 bases short, with 18 bases between. The CDR3 spans 17 residues. Germline lookup yields CDR1 SGHVS and CDR2 FQNEAQ. The CDR3 sequence: CASSLAMWQGYGYGYTF. For the CDR3, the DNA is TGTGCCAGCAGCTTAGCGATGTGGCAGGGGTATGGCTATGGCTACACCTTC.

The genes are TRBV18 and TRBJ1-2; 7 nucleotides line up with TRBD1. Losses at the gene ends were 6 bases for V and 4 bases for J; bases not matched to a gene: 5. CDR3 length: 13 amino acids. Germline lookup yields CDR1 KGHSH and CDR2 LQKENI. Here the CDR3 reads CASSRGPGYGYTF. In DNA, the CDR3 is TGTGCCAGCTCGAGGGGGCCCGGCTATGGCTACACCTTC.

The chain employs TRBV23-1 and TRBJ2-3; D possibly corresponds to TRBD1 (6 bases). TRBV23-1 has ORF status, its function being uncertain. V was clipped by 3 bases and J by 2 bases, with 9 bases between them. This CDR3 has 14 residues. CDR3 bases: TGCGCCAGCAGTCACCAGGGGTACACAGATACGCAGTATTTT. It translates to CASSHQGYTDTQYF.

This clone has a single count. The V call is TRBV5-4, the J call TRBJ2-4; 7 bases align to TRBD2. V lost 4 bases and J lost 6; bases outside the gene matches: 7. This CDR3 has 14 amino acids. The V gene's germline CDR1 is SGHNT and CDR2 YYREEE (reference sequence). In DNA, the CDR3 is TGTGCCAGCAGCCCGGGGGGAGGGTTAAACATTCAGTACTTC. Its protein is CASSPGGGLNIQYF. The whole variable domain, filled in from reference TRBV5-4 and TRBJ2-4, reads ETGVTQSPTHLIKTRGQQVTLRCSSQSGHNTVSWYQQALGQGPQFIFQYYREEENGRGNFPPRFSGLQFPNYSSELNVNALELDDSALYLCASSPGGGLNIQYFGAGTRLSVL.

This clone was counted once. The V gene is TRBV28, the J gene TRBJ2-7, with D perhaps matching TRBD2 (6 bases). CDR1 and CDR2 (germline): MDHEN, SYDVKM. This CDR3 has 13 residues. Trimming took 2 bases from V and 7 from J, leaving 12 bases between them. The CDR3 coding sequence is TGTGCCAGCAGTTTAGCTAGCGTGGGTGAGCAGTACTTC. The encoded protein is CASSLASVGEQYF.

V is TRBV5-1 and J is TRBJ1-2, with D tentatively TRBD1 (5 bases). The CDR3 runs to 16 residues. CDR1 and CDR2 from the germline V gene are SGHRS and YFSETQ. The V end lost 0 bases, the J end lost 6 bases, and 18 bases lay between the germline ends. The CDR3 reads CASSLVGQGSIDGYTF. CDR3 bases: TGCGCCAGCAGCTTGGTTGGGCAGGGTTCCATCGATGGCTACACCTTC.

The chain employs TRBV28 and TRBJ2-1, with D unresolved. Trimming removed 6 bases from V and 10 bases from J, with 13 bases in between. The CDR3 length is 12 residues. CDR1 is MDHEN, CDR2 SYDVKM, per germline. The CDR3 here is CASRARAREQFF. The DNA of the CDR3 is TGTGCCAGCAGGGCTAGGGCGCGCGAGCAGTTCTTC.

V and J are TRBV5-1 and TRBJ1-2, with a possible D match to TRBD1 (5 bases). V was cut by 4 bases and J by 4 bases, with 17 bases left in between. Germline loops: CDR1 SGHRS, CDR2 YFSETQ. The CDR3 sequence is 15 residues long. The DNA of the CDR3 is TGCGCCAGCAGCCCAGGTGGCAGGGTTAGCTATGGCTACACCTTC. Translated: CASSPGGRVSYGYTF.

The rearrangement links TRBV20-1 to TRBJ1-1; D gene uncertain. Per the germline V gene, CDR1 is DFQATT and CDR2 is SNEGSKA (reference sequence). There are 10 residues in the CDR3. Trimming took 7 bases from V and 1 from J, leaving 4 bases between them. The CDR3 protein is CSDRNTEAFF. The CDR3 nucleotides read TGCAGTGACAGGAACACTGAAGCTTTCTTT.

This chain connects TRBV9 to TRBJ2-7; no firm D call. The length of the CDR3 is 13 residues. V gave up 4 bases and J gave up 2 bases, with 10 bases separating them. Germline CDR1 SGDLS, CDR2 YYNGEE. CDR3 sequence: CASSTSSPYEQYF. CDR3 coding DNA: TGTGCCAGCAGCACAAGTAGCCCCTACGAGCAGTACTTC.

DNA for the CDR3: TGTGCCAGCAGCTTAGGCTCGAACAGGGATGAAAAACTGTTTTTT. Amino acids: CASSLGSNRDEKLFF. The chain uses TRBV7-9 and TRBJ1-4; TRBD1 might be the D (6 bases). V lost 1 base and J lost 6, with 12 bases in between. The germline V gene encodes CDR1 SEHNR and CDR2 FQNEAQ (reference sequence). The CDR3 loop spans 15 amino acids. The variable domain in full, with the rest retrieved from reference TRBV7-9 and TRBJ1-4, is DTGVSQNPRHKITKRGQNVTFRCDPISEHNRLYWYRQTLGQGPEFLTYFQNEAQLEKSRLLSDRFSAERPKGSFSTLEIQRTEQGDSAMYLCASSLGSNRDEKLFFGSGTQLSVL.

The chain uses TRBV3-1 (or the pseudogene TRBV3-2) and TRBJ1-1; weak D call: TRBD1 (5 bases). Trimming took 6 bases from V and 3 from J, leaving 11 bases between them. The CDR3 has 13 residues. Looked up from germline, CDR1 is LGHDT and CDR2 is YNNKEL (reference sequence). The CDR3 protein is CASRGDGYTEAFF. In DNA form, the CDR3 reads TGTGCCAGCAGAGGGGACGGATACACTGAAGCTTTCTTT.

This clone showed up just once. V usage is TRBV30 and J usage is TRBJ1-4; weak D call: TRBD1 (5 bases). V was pared by 3 bases and J by 5 bases, with 16 bases between. CDR1 is GTSNPN, CDR2 SVGIG, per germline (reference sequence). The CDR3 consists of 15 residues. DNA for the CDR3: TGTGCCTGGAGCCCCCGGGGCCTTTGGAATGAAAAACTGTTTTTT. Protein: CAWSPRGLWNEKLFF.

J is TRBJ2-3 and V is TRBV7-9; TRBD2 agrees at 8 bases. V lost 1 base and J lost 11; bases outside the gene matches: 5. CDR3 size: 13 residues. Per the germline V gene, CDR1 is SEHNR and CDR2 is FQNEAQ (reference sequence). DNA for the CDR3: TGTGCCAGCAGCTTAGTACCCCGGGAGGGGCAGTATTTT. This encodes CASSLVPREGQYF.

The chain recombines TRBV6-1 with TRBJ1-3; D is uncertain. There are 14 residues in the CDR3. The V gene's germline CDR1 is MNHNS and CDR2 SASEGT. Trimming removed 3 bases from V and 1 base from J, with 7 bases in between. CDR3 nucleotide sequence: TGTGCCAGCAGTGAGAAGTTTTCTGGAAACACCATATATTTT. It translates to CASSEKFSGNTIYF.

This sequence joins TRBV29-1 and TRBJ2-5, with D tentatively TRBD1 (6 bases). The CDR3 extends over 14 amino acids. Trimming stripped 4 bases from V and 2 bases from J, with 14 bases between. In germline, CDR1 is SQVTM, CDR2 ANQGSEA. The CDR3 DNA sequence: TGCAGCGTTGTCCTGGGGGCTTTACAAGAGACCCAGTACTTC. Protein sequence: CSVVLGALQETQYF. The full variable domain, in which reference TRBV29-1 and TRBJ2-5 provide the parts outside the CDR3, is SAVISQKPSRDICQRGTSLTIQCQVDSQVTMMFWYRQQPGQSLTLIATANQGSEATYESGFVIDKFPISRPNLTFSTLTVSNMSPEDSSIYLCSVVLGALQETQYFGPGTRLLVL.